These 27 T cell receptor beta chains came from one sample sequenced in a study of control samples from healthy donors and cancer patients. Using immunoSEQ multiplex PCR, the repertoire was profiled, and TCRdb retains in-frame clones only, with some absent. Altogether 90,000 or so clones are present, around 84% being singletons, with the ten largest covering under 40%. Sequencing was carried out using PBMCs. All receptors come from a man in his sixties or seventies with lung cancer.

The rearrangement joins TRBV5-4 to TRBJ2-5; possibly TRBD2 for D (7 bases). Germline V CDR1 and CDR2: SGHNT, YYREEE (reference sequence). This CDR3 is built from 15 residues. V was pared by 4 bases and J by 5 bases, with 18 bases between. The CDR3 reads CASSVTGGGHETQYF. CDR3 sequence (DNA): TGTGCCAGCAGCGTTACTGGGGGGGGGCACGAGACCCAGTACTTC.

The chain's CDR3 is CASSIRGDYNEQFF. The CDR3 DNA is TGTGCCAGTAGTATCAGGGGCGACTACAATGAGCAGTTCTTC. The rearrangement uses TRBV19 and TRBJ2-1, with D tentatively TRBD1 (6 bases). The germline CDR1 and CDR2 sequences are LNHDA and SQIVND (reference sequence). The CDR3 totals 14 residues. Trimming pared 3 bases from V and 3 bases from J, leaving 9 bases between.

This clone has a handful of counts. CDR3 nucleotides: TGCAGAGCCCAGACAGACAACAATGAGCAGTTCTTC. Translated: CRAQTDNNEQFF. The gene calls are TRBV29-1 and TRBJ2-1; possibly TRBD1 for D (5 bases). The CDR3 is made up of 12 amino acids. Germline V gene data show CDR1 as SQVTM and CDR2 as ANQGSEA.

CDR3 in DNA: TGTGCCAGCAGCCCTTCAACAGGCTCCGATCCACCCCTCCACTTT. This translates into CASSPSTGSDPPLHF. The rearrangement links TRBV7-6 to TRBJ1-6, with D possibly being TRBD1 (5 bases). The length of the CDR3 is 15 residues. V lost 5 bases to trimming and J lost 11 bases, with 19 bases between them. CDR1 and CDR2 (germline): SGHVS, FNYEAQ.

This rearrangement joins TRBV6-5 to TRBJ2-7; D is uncertain. Trimming left V 6 bases short and J 5 bases short, with 20 bases between. Looked up from germline, CDR1 is MNHEY and CDR2 is SVGAGI. The CDR3 loop spans 15 amino acids. This chain's CDR3 is CASSFTTGPPDEQYF. CDR3 bases: TGTGCCAGCAGCTTTACCACCGGGCCGCCGGACGAGCAGTACTTC.

The rearrangement uses TRBV7-2 and TRBJ2-2, with D uncertain. Germline V gives CDR1 SGHTA, CDR2 FQGNSA. The CDR3 runs 13 residues. Trimming shortened V by 2 bases and J by 4 bases, and 5 bases separated the two germline ends. The CDR3 nucleotides are TGTGCCAGCAGCTTATGGGGCACCGGGGAGCTGTTTTTT. This translates into CASSLWGTGELFF.

The table lists this clone with a count of one. The V and J genes are TRBV5-4 and TRBJ2-3; D perhaps matches TRBD2 (6 bases). Trimming took 2 bases from V and 4 from J, leaving 20 bases between them. Germline lookup yields CDR1 SGHNT and CDR2 YYREEE (reference sequence). The CDR3 has 17 residues. CDR3 region: CASSFVKGPAGPDTQYF. The DNA of the CDR3 is TGTGCCAGCAGCTTCGTTAAAGGGCCCGCGGGGCCAGATACGCAGTATTTT.

This clone was counted a single time. The chain links TRBV5-6 to TRBJ2-3, with 9 bases matching TRBD1. With 4 bases clipped from V and 5 bases from J, the junction kept 5 bases outside the gene matches. Germline V gene lookup returns CDR1 SGHDT and CDR2 YYEEEE. The CDR3 spans 14 residues. Written as DNA, the CDR3 is TGTGCCAGCAGCCTTCGACAGGGGGGAGATACGCAGTATTTT. It encodes CASSLRQGGDTQYF.

This clone was seen once. This sample also contains other DNA sequences that code for the same CDR3. The chain is built from TRBV6-5 and TRBJ2-7; D may be TRBD1 (5 bases). The CDR3 length is 14 residues. V was clipped by 0 bases and J by 3 bases, with 9 bases between them. In germline, CDR1 is MNHEY, CDR2 SVGAGI. CDR3 DNA sequence: TGTGCCAGCAGTTACTCAGGCAGGGACTACGAGCAGTACTTC. It codes for CASSYSGRDYEQYF.

This clone was detected a few times. The chain combines TRBV19 with TRBJ1-2; D uncertain. The V end lost 7 bases, the J end lost 3 bases, and 15 bases lay between the germline ends. This CDR3 has 14 amino acids. Per the germline V gene, CDR1 is LNHDA and CDR2 is SQIVND (reference sequence). The CDR3 region has the DNA TGTGCCAGTAAAGCAGGTCGACCTGACTATGGCTACACCTTC. Translation gives CASKAGRPDYGYTF. Combining the CDR3 with reference TRBV19 and TRBJ1-2 gives the whole variable domain DGGITQSPKYLFRKEGQNVTLSCEQNLNHDAMYWYRQDPGQGLRLIYYSQIVNDFQKGDIAEGYSVSREKKESFPLTVTSAQKNPTAFYLCASKAGRPDYGYTFGSGTRLTVV.

This clone was seen a few times. The rearrangement joins TRBV5-1 to TRBJ1-4, with 7 bases lining up with TRBD1. Germline CDR1 and CDR2: SGHRS and YFSETQ. CDR3 length: 16 amino acids. V lost 2 bases to trimming and J lost 1 base; unmatched junction nucleotides: 5. For the CDR3, the DNA is TGCGCCAGCAGCTTAGGGCAGGGGGTAACTAATGAAAAACTGTTTTTT. It yields the protein CASSLGQGVTNEKLFF. Together with reference TRBV5-1 and TRBJ1-4, the CDR3 gives the full variable domain: KAGVTQTPRYLIKTRGQQVTLSCSPISGHRSVSWYQQTPGQGLQFLFEYFSETQRNKGNFPGRFSGRQFSNSRSEMNVSTLELGDSALYLCASSLGQGVTNEKLFFGSGTQLSVL.

CDR3 sequence (DNA): TGTGCCAGCAGTTCGACAGGGGGCAGGCCTAATGAAAAACTGTTTTTT. Translated, it gives CASSSTGGRPNEKLFF. This chain links TRBV27 with TRBJ1-4; 10 bases are shared with TRBD1. CDR1 is MNHEY, CDR2 SMNVEV, per germline (reference sequence). Unmatched junction bases numbered 5, after V lost 4 bases and J lost 3 bases. CDR3 size: 16 residues.

The chain has TRBV30 and TRBJ1-2, with a weak D call TRBD1 (5 bases). This CDR3 has 13 amino acids. The germline gives CDR1 GTSNPN, CDR2 SVGIG (reference sequence). V was pared by 0 bases and J by 6 bases, with 11 bases between. The CDR3 DNA follows: TGTGCCTGGAGTGTAAGGCAGGGTAATGGCTACACCTTC. As protein: CAWSVRQGNGYTF.

The count of this clone is one. The chain combines TRBV6-5 with TRBJ1-2; D might be TRBD1 (5 bases). Germline-derived CDR1 and CDR2 are MNHEY and SVGAGI. CDR3 length: 15 amino acids. V lost 2 bases, J lost 7 bases, and 17 bases lay in between. The CDR3 sequence: CASSYRYPGLAGYTF. CDR3 nucleotide sequence: TGTGCCAGCAGTTACCGGTACCCGGGGCTGGCTGGCTACACCTTC.

The J gene is TRBJ1-2, the V gene TRBV11-2, with D possibly being TRBD1 (5 bases). The germline CDR1 and CDR2 sequences are SGHAT and FQNNGV. The ends were cut back, 0 bases at V and 6 bases at J, with 8 bases in the middle. The CDR3 is 13 amino acids. The CDR3 reads CASSLDGTNGYTF. The CDR3 DNA reads TGTGCCAGCAGCTTAGATGGGACGAATGGCTACACCTTC.

This clone has just one count. This chain joins TRBV28 and TRBJ1-5; D may be TRBD1 (5 bases). Germline assignment: CDR1 MDHEN and CDR2 SYDVKM. The V and J ends lost 6 bases and 3 bases respectively, with 9 bases between them. The CDR3 runs to 13 residues. For the CDR3, the DNA is TGTGCCAGCAGCGGGGGGTACAATCAGCCCCAGCATTTT. It codes for CASSGGYNQPQHF.

The chain combines TRBV27 with TRBJ1-2, with D perhaps TRBD1 (5 bases). The CDR3 loop spans 17 amino acids. The V end was cut by 5 bases, the J end by 5 bases, with 24 bases between. Germline assignment: CDR1 MNHEY and CDR2 SMNVEV (reference sequence). This CDR3 is CASSPSYRTLPMYGYTF. The CDR3 nucleotides are TGTGCCAGCAGTCCTTCTTACAGGACACTACCTATGTATGGCTACACCTTC.

The V gene is TRBV7-6, the J gene TRBJ2-7; D uncertain. V was cut by 5 bases and J by 7 bases, with 12 bases left in between. The V gene's germline CDR1 is SGHVS and CDR2 FNYEAQ. There are 12 residues in the CDR3. CDR3 protein: CASSLWAEEQYF. The CDR3 nucleotides are TGTGCCAGCAGCCTTTGGGCCGAGGAGCAGTACTTC.

The rearrangement uses TRBV6-5 and TRBJ2-1; TRBD2 matches at 10 bases. In germline, CDR1 is MNHEY, CDR2 SVGAGI. The V gene end was trimmed by 2 bases and the J gene end by 8 bases; junction bases not matched to a gene: 9. The CDR3 contains 16 residues. In DNA form, the CDR3 reads TGTGCCAGCAGTTACGACCAGCGGGGGGGCCGGGATGAGCAGTTCTTC. Protein sequence: CASSYDQRGGRDEQFF.

This rearrangement joins TRBV9 to TRBJ1-3; no reliable D call. Germline V gives CDR1 SGDLS, CDR2 YYNGEE. Trimming shortened V by 6 bases and J by 0 bases, and 10 bases separated the two germline ends. This CDR3 spans 14 amino acids. CDR3 in amino acids: CASTRLGSGNTIYF. The CDR3 nucleotides are TGTGCCAGCACCAGGCTGGGCTCTGGAAACACCATATATTTT.

This clone has just one count. With a much larger clone just one base away, this may be a read error. The chain employs TRBV7-8 and TRBJ2-7; D ambiguous. V lost 5 bases, J lost 2 bases, and 4 bases lay in between. Germline V gene sequence: CDR1 SGHVS, CDR2 FQNEAQ. The CDR3 is 11 amino acids. The CDR3, as DNA: TGTGCCAGCAGCATCACCTACGAGCAGTACTTC. Amino acids: CASSITYEQYF. Full variable domain (outside the CDR3, taken from reference TRBV7-8 and TRBJ2-7): GAGVSQSPRYKVAKRGQDVALRCDPISGHVSLFWYQQALGQGPEFLTYFQNEAQLDKSGLPSDRFFAERPEGSVSTLKIQRTQQEDSAVYLCASSITYEQYFGPGTRLTVT.

A few counts support this clone. The genes are TRBV20-1 and TRBJ1-6; no clear D gene. CDR1 is DFQATT and CDR2 is SNEGSKA in the germline V gene (reference sequence). Trimming removed 3 bases from V and 5 bases from J, with 17 bases in between. The CDR3 loop spans 16 amino acids. The CDR3 sequence: CSASQSQRMDNSPLHF. CDR3 nucleotides: TGCAGTGCTAGTCAGTCACAGCGGATGGATAATTCACCCCTCCACTTT.

The chain joins TRBV4-3 to TRBJ1-2, with D perhaps TRBD1 (5 bases). The CDR3 has 14 amino acids. The V gene lost 5 bases and the J gene lost 4 bases, with 14 bases spanning the gap. Germline values: CDR1 LGHNA, CDR2 YSLEER. CDR3 bases: TGCGCCAGCAGCGCAGTAAGGGGCGGCTATGGCTACACCTTC. It yields the protein CASSAVRGGYGYTF.

In this sample, this clone turned up once. This rearrangement joins TRBV6-6 to TRBJ1-1, with D tentatively TRBD1 (5 bases). Trimming stripped 0 bases from V and 3 bases from J, with 14 bases between. Looked up from germline, CDR1 is MNHNY and CDR2 is SVGAGI (reference sequence). The CDR3 spans 16 residues. In nucleotides, the CDR3 is TGTGCCAGCAGTTACTCGATCAGGGACGGGGACACTGAAGCTTTCTTT. It translates to CASSYSIRDGDTEAFF.

CDR3 nucleotides: TGTGCCAGCAGCCAAGCGTTAGGGGGTCATGGCTACACCTTC. This translates into CASSQALGGHGYTF. The chain has TRBV3-1 (or the pseudogene TRBV3-2) and TRBJ1-2; possible D gene TRBD1, 6 bases. The CDR3 totals 14 residues. CDR1 is LGHDT and CDR2 is YNNKEL in the germline V gene (reference sequence). V lost 1 base and J 6 bases, leaving 12 bases between the germline ends.

This sequence joins TRBV14 and TRBJ2-7, with 10 bases fitting TRBD2. CDR1 and CDR2 from the germline V gene are SGHDN and FVKESK. With 1 base clipped from V and 6 bases from J, the junction kept 6 bases outside the gene matches. This CDR3 has 15 amino acids. The CDR3 loop reads CASSQALAGGSEQYF. CDR3 DNA sequence: TGTGCCAGCAGCCAAGCTTTAGCGGGGGGATCCGAGCAGTACTTC.

This clone was picked up one time. J is TRBJ2-7 and V is TRBV5-1, with 9 positions matching TRBD1. This CDR3 spans 16 amino acids. Germline CDR1 reads SGHRS; CDR2 reads YFSETQ. Trimming at V came to 0 bases and at J to 2 bases, leaving 6 bases not matched to a gene. The CDR3 DNA reads TGCGCCAGCAGCTTGGGGGACAGGGCGCGTCCCTACGAGCAGTACTTC. Its translation: CASSLGDRARPYEQYF.